A single sample is the source of the 21 T cell receptor beta chains below, sequenced in a study of post-analysis software for immune sequencing data. Overall study results and limits: TRBV segments more frequent in patients than in controls numbered roughly 5 and included TRBV5-6, TRBV5-1 and TRBV20-1.

Their antigens are not known. cDNA libraries of TCR beta carried unique molecular identifiers. TCRdb recomputed calls from the PCR reads with MiXCR, one row per CDR3 protein. The sample lists some 240,000 distinct CDR3 sequences, about 38% seen once, with around 4.8% in the top ten. The sample comprised blood. The receptors stem from a girl aged 10 to 17 with multiple sclerosis.

Remarks on this clonotype: One base away lies a much larger clone, so this may be a sequencing read error. The genes are TRBV7-9 and TRBJ1-1; 8 nucleotides agree with TRBD1. CDR1 is SEHNR, CDR2 FQNEAQ, per germline (reference sequence). The ends lost 4 bases at V and 5 bases at J; junction bases unmatched: 6. The CDR3 runs 14 residues. CDR3 coding DNA: TGTGCCAGCAGCTGGGGACAGGCTACGACTGAAGCTTTCTTT. Translation gives CASSWGQATTEAFF.

The chain employs TRBV20-1 and TRBJ1-1; D call uncertain. V was clipped by 3 bases and J by 3 bases, with 14 bases between them. There are 14 residues in the CDR3. Looked up from germline, CDR1 is DFQATT and CDR2 is SNEGSKA (reference sequence). In DNA form, the CDR3 reads TGCAGTGCTAGCGGCTTTATTCGGGACACTGAAGCTTTCTTT. Protein product: CSASGFIRDTEAFF.

As for this clonotype: This could be a read error, since a much larger clone is one nucleotide away. The gene calls are TRBV10-3 and TRBJ2-1; tentatively, D is TRBD1 (6 bases). The better agreement between TRBJ2-7 and the DNA end casts doubt on the J call. CDR1 is ENHRY and CDR2 is SYGVKD in the germline V gene. This CDR3 is built from 15 residues. The CDR3 DNA reads as TGTGCCATCTCCTCAGGGGCAGGATCCTACAATGAGCAGTACTTC. Its translation: CAISSGAGSYNEQYF.

In regard to this clonotype: A much larger clone is a single base away; this may be a read error. The gene calls are TRBV2 and TRBJ2-3; no reliable D call. The CDR3 consists of 12 residues. Per the germline V gene, CDR1 is SNHLY and CDR2 is FYNNEI. The CDR3 coding sequence is TGTGCCTGCAGTGAGGCCTCCGATACGCAGTATTTT. This encodes CACSEASDTQYF.

On this clonotype: A read error may be the cause here, since a much bigger clone is one base away. V and J are TRBV5-5 and TRBJ1-6; 8 nucleotides match TRBD1. This CDR3 is 16 amino acids long. Per the germline V gene, CDR1 is SGHKS and CDR2 is YYEKEE (reference sequence). The CDR3 here is CASGGQGGSHNSPLHF. CDR3 DNA sequence: TGTGCCAGCGGCGGACAGGGCGGCTCCCATAATTCACCCCTCCACTTT.

This clonotype showed up many times. This may be a read error, as it is one base from a much larger clone. This sequence joins TRBV20-1 and TRBJ2-4; D may be TRBD2 (7 bases). V gave up 5 bases and J gave up 9 bases, with 17 bases separating them. Germline V gene sequence: CDR1 DFQATT, CDR2 SNEGSKA (reference sequence). The CDR3 extends over 13 amino acids. Written as DNA, the CDR3 is TGCAGTGCTCCCGAGGGGGGGCCAGCCATTCAGTACTTC. Protein: CSAPEGGPAIQYF.

This clonotype was counted a few times. This chain uses TRBV13 with TRBJ2-3, with TRBD1 identical over 10 bases. CDR3 length equals 17 residues. Unmatched junction bases numbered 10, after V lost 5 bases and J lost 2 bases. Germline V lookup: CDR1 PRHDT, CDR2 FYEKMQ (reference sequence). The CDR3 region is CASSTRGQGMNTDTQYF. Written as DNA, the CDR3 is TGTGCCAGCAGCACCAGGGGACAGGGGATGAACACAGATACGCAGTATTTT. Supplemented by reference TRBV13 and TRBJ2-3, the full variable domain reads AAGVIQSPRHLIKEKRETATLKCYPIPRHDTVYWYQQGPGQDPQFLISFYEKMQSDKGSIPDRFSAQQFSDYHSELNMSSLELGDSALYFCASSTRGQGMNTDTQYFGPGTRLTVL.

This clonotype was counted at least ten times. The chain employs TRBV6-1 and TRBJ2-5; TRBD1 matches 8 bases. V lost 6 bases, J lost 4 bases, and 7 bases stayed unmatched. This CDR3 has 14 amino acids. Germline loops: CDR1 MNHNS, CDR2 SASEGT. The CDR3 DNA reads TGTGCCAGCAGCGAGCAGGGGGCCGGAGAGACCCAGTACTTC. Its translation is CASSEQGAGETQYF.

This clonotype was detected ten times or more. V is TRBV5-1 and J is TRBJ1-5; tentatively, D is TRBD1 (6 bases). V was cut by 0 bases and J by 2 bases, with 9 bases left in between. The CDR3 is 15 amino acids. The germline CDR1 and CDR2 sequences are SGHRS and YFSETQ. The CDR3 coding sequence is TGCGCCAGCAGCTTGGAAGGGGGGCGCAATCAGCCCCAGCATTTT. As protein: CASSLEGGRNQPQHF.

This clonotype was found many times. The CDR3 spells CASSPGTESSYEQYF. In DNA form, the CDR3 reads TGTGCCAGCAGTCCCGGGACGGAAAGCTCCTACGAGCAGTACTTC. V and J are TRBV6-6 and TRBJ2-7; D could derive from TRBD1 or TRBD2 (5 bases each). Per germline, CDR1 MNHNY and CDR2 SVGAGI (reference sequence). V was cut by 5 bases and J by 0 bases, with 14 bases left in between. This CDR3 comprises 15 residues.

The V and J genes are TRBV27 and TRBJ2-3; D is undetermined. The CDR3 consists of 13 residues. V was shortened by 0 bases and J by 5 bases, with 6 bases between the two germline ends. Germline CDR1 is MNHEY and CDR2 is SMNVEV (reference sequence). The CDR3 DNA is TGTGCCAGCAGTTTATCATCTGGAGATACGCAGTATTTT. Amino acid sequence: CASSLSSGDTQYF.

The rearrangement links TRBV6-6 to TRBJ1-5; 7 nucleotides agree with TRBD1. This CDR3 contains 16 residues. Trimming took 0 bases from V and 2 from J; bases not matched to a gene: 4. Germline loops: CDR1 MNHNY, CDR2 SVGAGI (reference sequence). The CDR3 DNA sequence: TGTGCCAGCAGTTACTCGAACAGGGGAGGCAATCAGCCCCAGCATTTT. Its protein is CASSYSNRGGNQPQHF.

Many counts were recorded for this clonotype. The V call is TRBV11-2, the J call TRBJ2-7; D unclear. There are 13 residues in the CDR3. V dropped 7 bases and J dropped 4 bases, with 14 bases sitting between them. CDR1 and CDR2 (germline): SGHAT, FQNNGV. DNA of the CDR3: TGTGCCAGCACCCCTTGGCAGTCTTACGAGCAGTACTTC. It codes for CASTPWQSYEQYF.

This clonotype has ten or more counts. The chain carries TRBV20-1 and TRBJ2-3; no clear D gene. The CDR3 length is 13 residues. Germline V CDR1 and CDR2: DFQATT, SNEGSKA (reference sequence). Between the trimmed V and J ends, which lost 3 bases and 0 bases, there was a span of 7 bases. The CDR3 protein is CSARDRSTDTQYF. In DNA form, the CDR3 reads TGCAGTGCTAGGGACCGCAGCACAGATACGCAGTATTTT.

This clonotype was picked up one time. This may come from a read error, since a much larger clone is one base off. V is TRBV25-1 and J is TRBJ2-7; the D is unclear. The DNA end is a closer match to TRBJ2-5, so the J assignment may be wrong. This CDR3 is built from 15 residues. Per the germline V gene, CDR1 is MGHDK and CDR2 is SYGVNS. CDR3 sequence (DNA): TGTGCCAGCAGTGAATCTTCACGCCTGCCAGAGACCCAGTACTTC. This codes for CASSESSRLPETQYF.

This clonotype appeared a few times. The chain is built from TRBV5-1 and TRBJ1-1, with D unclear. Germline lookup yields CDR1 SGHRS and CDR2 YFSETQ. The CDR3 is made up of 12 amino acids. Between the trimmed V and J ends, which lost 6 bases and 7 bases, there was a span of 13 bases. The DNA for the CDR3 is TGCGCCAGCACAGGTCGGTTGGGTGAAGCTTTCTTT. Protein: CASTGRLGEAFF.

This clonotype has a count of ten or more. The chain is built from TRBV6-1 and TRBJ2-3; D might be TRBD2 (6 bases). The germline CDR1 and CDR2 sequences are MNHNS and SASEGT. This CDR3 has 13 amino acids. Trimming took 6 bases from V and 0 from J, leaving 7 bases between them. The DNA for the CDR3 is TGTGCCAGCAGGCGGGACAGCACAGATACGCAGTATTTT. Amino acids: CASRRDSTDTQYF.

The DNA for the CDR3 is TGCGCCAGCAGCCTAATGACCATCAACGAGCAGTACTTC. Protein sequence: CASSLMTINEQYF. The gene calls are TRBV5-1 and TRBJ2-7; no reliable D call. CDR3 length: 13 amino acids. V was trimmed by 4 bases and J by 5 bases, leaving 13 bases between them. From germline, CDR1 is SGHRS and CDR2 YFSETQ. The variable domain in full, completed from reference TRBV5-1 and TRBJ2-7, reads KAGVTQTPRYLIKTRGQQVTLSCSPISGHRSVSWYQQTPGQGLQFLFEYFSETQRNKGNFPGRFSGRQFSNSRSEMNVSTLELGDSALYLCASSLMTINEQYFGPGTRLTVT.

This clonotype has a count of ten or more. The chain couples TRBV5-1 to TRBJ2-1, with TRBD1 identical over 7 bases. CDR1 and CDR2 from the germline V gene are SGHRS and YFSETQ. V lost 0 bases to trimming and J lost 6 bases; unmatched junction nucleotides: 6. CDR3 length: 15 residues. The CDR3 bases are TGCGCCAGCAGCTTGGGGGGACAGAGTCTCAATGAGCAGTTCTTC. Translation gives CASSLGGQSLNEQFF.

This clonotype has a count of ten or more. This chain uses TRBV10-3 with TRBJ2-3, with D unclear. Germline assignment: CDR1 ENHRY and CDR2 SYGVKD. This CDR3 contains 14 residues. Trimming took 0 bases from V and 4 from J, leaving 8 bases between them. The CDR3 DNA sequence: TGTGCCATCAGTGAGTCGGTGGTGTCAGATACGCAGTATTTT. Translated, it gives CAISESVVSDTQYF.

A note on this clonotype: Compared with germline, one end of the junction differs, possibly owing to a read error. The chain uses TRBV6-5 and TRBJ1-6, with D unresolved. This CDR3 has 14 residues. Germline CDR1 reads MNHEY; CDR2 reads SVGAGI. The DNA for the CDR3 is TGTGCCAGCAGTTACTCGGACCGGAATTCATCCCTCCACTTT. Its translation: CASSYSDRNSSLHF.